One sample yielded the 20 T cell receptor beta chains listed below, sequenced in a study of PD-L1 blockade in urothelial cancer. Using immunoSEQ multiplex PCR, the repertoire was profiled, and TCRdb retains in-frame clones only, with some absent. The sample lists 80,000 to 130,000 clones, roughly nine tenths seen once, with just over 0.9% in the top ten. The starting material was PBMCs, obtained around atezolizumab (anti-PD-L1) treatment. The receptors originated from a woman aged 80 or older with urothelial cancer.

J is TRBJ1-1 and V is TRBV27; D remains unclear. The length of the CDR3 is 15 residues. CDR1 MNHEY and CDR2 SMNVEV come from the germline V gene (reference sequence). V shed 1 base and J shed 0 bases, with 9 bases lying between them. The CDR3 DNA follows: TGTGCCAGCAGTTTATACGCAGGCATGAACACTGAAGCTTTCTTT. It yields the protein CASSLYAGMNTEAFF.

V is TRBV6-5 and J is TRBJ2-3; the D gene is possibly TRBD2 (5 bases). V was clipped by 6 bases and J by 2 bases, with 12 bases between them. This CDR3 is built from 14 residues. Per germline, CDR1 MNHEY and CDR2 SVGAGI. CDR3 sequence reads: CASSPSGLTDTQYF. The CDR3 nucleotides read TGTGCCAGCAGCCCCTCAGGACTCACAGATACGCAGTATTTT.

The chain links TRBV5-4 to TRBJ2-2; 14 nucleotides match TRBD2. This CDR3 has 17 amino acids. Trimming removed 4 bases from V and 2 bases from J; junction bases left unmatched: 4. The germline V gene has CDR1 SGHNT and CDR2 YYREEE (reference sequence). CDR3 region: CASSIGTSGGNTGELFF. CDR3 sequence (DNA): TGTGCCAGCAGCATCGGGACTAGCGGGGGAAACACCGGGGAGCTGTTTTTT. Together with reference TRBV5-4 and TRBJ2-2, the CDR3 gives the full variable domain: ETGVTQSPTHLIKTRGQQVTLRCSSQSGHNTVSWYQQALGQGPQFIFQYYREEENGRGNFPPRFSGLQFPNYSSELNVNALELDDSALYLCASSIGTSGGNTGELFFGEGSRLTVL.

The rearrangement links TRBV2 to TRBJ1-4, with D unclear. V lost 7 bases and J lost 0, with 12 bases in between. The V gene's germline CDR1 is SNHLY and CDR2 FYNNEI. There are 15 residues in the CDR3. In nucleotides, the CDR3 is TGTGCCAGCATCGTCACCCCGGCAACTAATGAAAAACTGTTTTTT. Amino acids: CASIVTPATNEKLFF.

This chain connects TRBV7-9 to TRBJ2-5; a weak D match, TRBD1 (6 bases). With 4 bases removed from V and 3 bases from J, the gap between germline ends came to 9 bases. Looked up from germline, CDR1 is SEHNR and CDR2 is FQNEAQ (reference sequence). The CDR3 extends over 13 amino acids. This CDR3 reads CASSYGQKETQYF. The CDR3 nucleotides are TGTGCCAGCAGCTACGGACAGAAAGAGACCCAGTACTTC.

This chain connects TRBV4-1 to TRBJ1-2; D gene uncertain. Germline assignment: CDR1 MGHRA and CDR2 YSYEKL. V lost 1 base and J lost 3, with 15 bases in between. There are 16 residues in the CDR3. The DNA of the CDR3 is TGCGCCAGCAGCCAAGGATGGAGGGAATTTTACTATGGCTACACCTTC. This sequence encodes CASSQGWREFYYGYTF.

This chain uses TRBV6-1 with TRBJ1-1, with D maybe TRBD1 (5 bases). The CDR3 covers 17 residues. Trimming stripped 1 base from V and 1 base from J, with 16 bases between. Germline CDR1 is MNHNS and CDR2 is SASEGT. CDR3 sequence reads: CASSEGAGHSWNTEAFF. The CDR3 DNA sequence: TGTGCCAGCAGTGAAGGTGCCGGACATAGCTGGAACACTGAAGCTTTCTTT.

Only a few counts were recorded for this clone. V usage is TRBV28 and J usage is TRBJ2-7, with 7 bases aligning to TRBD2. The CDR3 covers 13 residues. V lost 4 bases, J lost 6 bases, and 6 bases stayed unmatched. The germline CDR1 and CDR2 sequences are MDHEN and SYDVKM. The CDR3 reads CASSWGGRGEQYF. In DNA, the CDR3 is TGTGCCAGCAGTTGGGGCGGGAGAGGCGAGCAGTACTTC.

The V call is TRBV7-7, the J call TRBJ2-1; 8 bases are a match to TRBD1. The ends lost 2 bases at V and 0 bases at J; junction bases unmatched: 15. This CDR3 has 20 amino acids. Germline values: CDR1 SSHAT, CDR2 FNYEAQ (reference sequence). The CDR3 loop reads CASSLNLGQGARSSYNEQFF. In DNA form, the CDR3 reads TGTGCCAGCAGCTTAAATTTGGGGCAGGGGGCCCGGAGCTCCTACAATGAGCAGTTCTTC.

The gene calls are TRBV18 and TRBJ2-1; 10 bases map to TRBD2. CDR1 and CDR2 (germline): KGHSH, LQKENI. The CDR3 totals 18 residues. Trimming at V came to 1 base and at J to 7 bases, leaving 13 bases not matched to a gene. In DNA, the CDR3 is TGTGCCAGCTCACCACTCGTCCTAGCGGGAGTAAGTGGGAATGAGCAGTTCTTC. It yields the protein CASSPLVLAGVSGNEQFF.

The chain links TRBV19 to TRBJ2-1; 8 positions match TRBD2. The germline gives CDR1 LNHDA, CDR2 SQIVND (reference sequence). After removal of 7 bases from V and 3 bases from J, the junction contained 17 bases not matched to a gene. CDR3 length: 18 amino acids. CDR3 amino acids: CASTDRASGPRDYNEQFF. CDR3 coding DNA: TGTGCCAGTACTGACCGGGCTAGCGGGCCTAGGGACTACAATGAGCAGTTCTTC.

The rearrangement joins TRBV5-6 to TRBJ2-7; 9 bases align to TRBD1. The length of the CDR3 is 14 residues. Germline-derived CDR1 and CDR2 are SGHDT and YYEEEE. Unmatched junction bases numbered 3, after V lost 3 bases and J lost 2 bases. CDR3 sequence: CASSSGTGTYEQYF. In DNA form, the CDR3 reads TGTGCCAGCAGCTCCGGGACAGGGACCTACGAGCAGTACTTC.

V is TRBV2 and J is TRBJ2-3; perhaps TRBD1 as D (8 bases). V lost 7 bases and J lost 2, with 22 bases in between. The CDR3 contains 17 residues. The germline V gene has CDR1 SNHLY and CDR2 FYNNEI. CDR3 in amino acids: CASTWDRRSGITDTQYF. The CDR3 region has the DNA TGTGCCAGCACCTGGGACAGGCGGAGCGGGATCACAGATACGCAGTATTTT.

This chain connects TRBV10-1 to TRBJ1-1; possible D gene TRBD1, 6 bases. This CDR3 has 17 amino acids. The germline gives CDR1 WNHNN, CDR2 SYGVQD (reference sequence). Trimming took off 2 bases at V and 5 bases at J, with 21 bases between the two ends. The CDR3 DNA sequence: TGCGCCAGCAGTGAGCGCCACCTTGGGACACCGGGAACTGAAGCTTTCTTT. It codes for CASSERHLGTPGTEAFF.

The chain links TRBV18 to TRBJ1-5; the D is unclear. Germline loops: CDR1 KGHSH, CDR2 LQKENI. CDR3 length: 15 residues. Trimming took off 5 bases at V and 2 bases at J, with 13 bases between the two ends. CDR3 amino acids: CASSYSGEGNQPQHF. The CDR3 nucleotides read TGTGCCAGCTCATACTCGGGAGAAGGCAATCAGCCCCAGCATTTT.

The chain uses TRBV20-1 and TRBJ2-3; D call uncertain. Germline CDR1 and CDR2: DFQATT and SNEGSKA (reference sequence). CDR3 length: 11 residues. V lost 4 bases to trimming and J lost 5 bases, with 7 bases between them. This CDR3 is CSAMTGDTQYF. CDR3 in DNA: TGCAGTGCTATGACGGGAGATACGCAGTATTTT.

The gene calls are TRBV10-3 and TRBJ2-2; D gene ambiguous. The CDR3 consists of 15 residues. The V gene's germline CDR1 is ENHRY and CDR2 SYGVKD. V lost 0 bases and J lost 3, with 8 bases in between. CDR3 nucleotides: TGTGCCATCAGTGAGTCGACCAGCGACACCGGGGAGCTGTTTTTT. Its translation is CAISESTSDTGELFF.

The chain links TRBV6-6 to TRBJ2-2; D may be TRBD1 (6 bases). The V gene lost 8 bases and the J gene lost 2 bases, with 15 bases spanning the gap. This CDR3 is 15 amino acids long. Per the germline V gene, CDR1 is MNHNY and CDR2 is SVGAGI (reference sequence). CDR3 amino acids: CASLPTGYNTGELFF. CDR3 sequence (DNA): TGTGCCAGCTTACCCACAGGGTATAACACCGGGGAGCTGTTTTTT.

V usage is TRBV2 and J usage is TRBJ2-5; possible D gene TRBD2, 7 bases. V lost 2 bases and J 7 bases, leaving 11 bases between the germline ends. The CDR3 loop spans 13 amino acids. Germline CDR1 SNHLY, CDR2 FYNNEI. The CDR3 DNA follows: TGTGCCAGCAGTGAAAACAGGGAGGGGACCCAGTACTTC. Encoded protein: CASSENREGTQYF.

This chain uses TRBV28 with TRBJ2-1; 13 bases fit TRBD2. Germline V gives CDR1 MDHEN, CDR2 SYDVKM. The CDR3 is 20 amino acids. The V segment lost 5 bases and the J segment 4 bases; nucleotides outside the gene matches: 17. The CDR3 region is CASSGLGLAGVLTEYNEQFF. CDR3 DNA: TGTGCCAGCAGTGGTCTAGGACTAGCGGGAGTCCTAACCGAATACAATGAGCAGTTCTTC. The entire variable domain, with the rest obtained from reference TRBV28 and TRBJ2-1, is as follows: DVKVTQSSRYLVKRTGEKVFLECVQDMDHENMFWYRQDPGLGLRLIYFSYDVKMKEKGDIPEGYSVSREKKERFSLILESASTNQTSMYLCASSGLGLAGVLTEYNEQFFGPGTRLTVL.